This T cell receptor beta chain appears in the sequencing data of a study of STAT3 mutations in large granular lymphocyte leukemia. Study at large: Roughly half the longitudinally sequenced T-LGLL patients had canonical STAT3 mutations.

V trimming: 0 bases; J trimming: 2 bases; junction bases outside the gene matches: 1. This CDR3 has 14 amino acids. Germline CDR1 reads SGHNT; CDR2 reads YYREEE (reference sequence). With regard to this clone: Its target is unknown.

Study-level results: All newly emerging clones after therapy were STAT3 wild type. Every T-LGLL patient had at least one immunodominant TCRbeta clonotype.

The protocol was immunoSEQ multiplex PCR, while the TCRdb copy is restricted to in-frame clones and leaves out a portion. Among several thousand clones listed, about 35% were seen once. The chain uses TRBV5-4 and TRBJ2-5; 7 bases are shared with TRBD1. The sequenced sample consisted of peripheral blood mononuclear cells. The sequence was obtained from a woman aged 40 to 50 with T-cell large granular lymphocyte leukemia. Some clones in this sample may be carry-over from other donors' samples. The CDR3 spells CASSLAGGQETQYF. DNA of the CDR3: TGTGCCAGCAGCTTGGCAGGGGGACAAGAGACCCAGTACTTC.